This T cell receptor beta chain was identified in a study of shared clonotypes between healthy human individuals. The CDR3 is made up of 14 amino acids. V lost 4 bases and J lost 3, with 10 bases in between. Germline lookup yields CDR1 SNHLY and CDR2 FYNNEI. Sequenced by immunoSEQ multiplex PCR; TCRdb stores in-frame clones only, minus some. The sample yields about 480,000 clones, about 80% seen once. This clone was seen a single time. The sequencing sample was made of PBMCs. This receptor was obtained from a middle-aged woman in good health. Some clones in this sample may be carry-over from other donors' samples. The chain employs TRBV2 and TRBJ2-1; D is perhaps TRBD1 (5 bases). CDR3 sequence (DNA): TGTGCCAGCAGTGGCAGGGCAAACTACAATGAGCAGTTCTTC. Translated, it gives CASSGRANYNEQFF.